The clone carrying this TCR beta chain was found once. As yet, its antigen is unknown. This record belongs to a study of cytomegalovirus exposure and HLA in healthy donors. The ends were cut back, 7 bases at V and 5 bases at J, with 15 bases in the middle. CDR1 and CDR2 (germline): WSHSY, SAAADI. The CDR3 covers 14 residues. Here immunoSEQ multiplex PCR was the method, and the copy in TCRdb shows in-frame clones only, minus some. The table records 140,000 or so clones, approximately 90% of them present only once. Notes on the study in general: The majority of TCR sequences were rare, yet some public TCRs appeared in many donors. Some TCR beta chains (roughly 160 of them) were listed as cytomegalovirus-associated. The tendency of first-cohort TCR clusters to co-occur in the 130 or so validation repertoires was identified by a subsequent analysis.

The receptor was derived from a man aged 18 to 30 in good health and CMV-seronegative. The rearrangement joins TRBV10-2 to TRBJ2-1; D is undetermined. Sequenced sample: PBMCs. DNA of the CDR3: TGCGCCAGCAAGATCCGGCTAGTTGACAATGAGCAGTTCTTC. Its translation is CASKIRLVDNEQFF.